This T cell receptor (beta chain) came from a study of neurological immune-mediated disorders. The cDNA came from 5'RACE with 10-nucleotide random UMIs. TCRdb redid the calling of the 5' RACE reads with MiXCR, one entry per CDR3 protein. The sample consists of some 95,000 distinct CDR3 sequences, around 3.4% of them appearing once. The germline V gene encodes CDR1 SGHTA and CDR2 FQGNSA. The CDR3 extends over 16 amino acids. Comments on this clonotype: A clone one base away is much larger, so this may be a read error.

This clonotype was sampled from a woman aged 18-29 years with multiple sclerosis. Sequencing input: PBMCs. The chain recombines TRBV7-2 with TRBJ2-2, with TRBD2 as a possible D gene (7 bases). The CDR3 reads CASSPRGGGDTGALFF. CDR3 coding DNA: TGTGCCAGCAGCCCGAGGGGGGGAGGGGACACCGGGGCGCTGTTTTTT.